These T cell receptor beta chains were read from a single sample in a study of cytomegalovirus exposure and HLA in healthy donors. Sequencing used immunoSEQ multiplex PCR; TCRdb keeps in-frame clones, though not all of them. The repertoire consists of some 70,000 clones, with around 78% occurring once and the leading ten covering 5.5% to 7.5%. Sequencing used PBMCs. The receptors were gathered from a man aged 45-65 years in good health and CMV-seronegative. Each CDR3 is given with its conserved first and last residue. The D gene is left open where the match is weak. The listing skips clone size in some rows; elsewhere it reads once, few, many or a size class.

d_gene	v_gene	abundance	j_gene	CDR3nt	CDR3aa
-	TRBV11-2	-	TRBJ1-2	TGTGCCAGCAGCTCTGGACAGAACTATGGCTACACCTTC	CASSSGQNYGYTF
-	TRBV19	-	TRBJ1-1	TGTGCCAGTAGTACTCACACAGGGAAGAACACTGAAGCTTTCTTT	CASSTHTGKNTEAFF
TRBD1	TRBV6-5	-	TRBJ1-1	TGTGCCAGCAGTGCCCCAGGGGGTTACACTGAAGCTTTCTTT	CASSAPGGYTEAFF
TRBD2	TRBV5-4	-	TRBJ2-7	TGTGCCAGCAGCAGGGGGAGCGGGGGAAGGTACGAGCAGTACTTC	CASSRGSGGRYEQYF
-	TRBV7-9	-	TRBJ1-5	TGTTCCAGCAGCTTTTCAGGTCAGCCCCAGCATTTT	CSSSFSGQPQHF
TRBD1	TRBV5-1	-	TRBJ1-1	TGCGCCAGCAGCCCTGGACAGGGAACGGTAAGAGCTTTCTTT	CASSPGQGTVRAFF
-	TRBV27	-	TRBJ2-7	TGTGCCAGCAGTACAGGGAATAGAAACGAGCAGTACTTC	CASSTGNRNEQYF
-	TRBV30	-	TRBJ1-2	TGTGCCTGGAGTACCGGATTGGGGGCGGTTGGCTACACCTTC	CAWSTGLGAVGYTF
TRBD1	TRBV18	-	TRBJ1-1	TGTGCCAGCTCACCCCAGACAGGGGATGGGTTGAATACTGAAGCTTTCTTT	CASSPQTGDGLNTEAFF
-	TRBV4-2	once	TRBJ2-1	TGTGCCAGCAGCCAAATCGGGGCCAGCGGGCTCCACAATGAGCAGTTCTTC	CASSQIGASGLHNEQFF
TRBD2	TRBV27	-	TRBJ2-7	TGTGCCAGCAGTTTAACACCGGGACTACCTACCTACGAGCAGTACTTC	CASSLTPGLPTYEQYF
TRBD1	TRBV15	-	TRBJ2-5	TGTGCCACCAGCCAACGACAGGGGGCAAGGGAGACCCAGTACTTC	CATSQRQGARETQYF
TRBD1	TRBV29-1	once	TRBJ1-2	TGCAGCGTTGAAGACGCCGGGACAGAAGATCTCTATGGCTACACCTTC	CSVEDAGTEDLYGYTF
-	TRBV19	-	TRBJ1-5	TGTGCCAGTAACGGTTTTGAGGTCAATCAGCCCCAGCATTTT	CASNGFEVNQPQHF
-	TRBV10-3	-	TRBJ2-5	TGTGCCATCAGTGTTGGGCTTAAAGAGACCCAGTACTTC	CAISVGLKETQYF
-	TRBV28	-	TRBJ1-2	TGTGCCAGCAGAAGATTAGGGGAGGACTATGGCTACACCTTC	CASRRLGEDYGYTF
TRBD2	TRBV10-1	-	TRBJ2-1	TGCGCCAGCAGTGAGTCGAGCGGGGGGCTCAATGAGCAGTTCTTC	CASSESSGGLNEQFF
-	TRBV30	-	TRBJ2-1	TGTGCCTGGAGTGTACTTGGCAGGAGGGAGTTCTTC	CAWSVLGRREFF
-	TRBV13	-	TRBJ2-4	TGTGCCAGCAGCTACACTAGCTCCGGAAACATTCAGTACTTC	CASSYTSSGNIQYF
TRBD1	TRBV10-3	-	TRBJ1-2	TGTGCCATCAGGGGGACAGGGGGATGGGATGGCTACACCTTC	CAIRGTGGWDGYTF
-	TRBV9	-	TRBJ2-3	TGTGCCAGCAGCGTAGATGCGGGGGCCACGCGAGATACGCAGTATTTT	CASSVDAGATRDTQYF
-	TRBV7-9	-	TRBJ2-5	TGTGCCAGCAGCTTAGAAATGGGGGCCCAAGAGACCCAGTACTTC	CASSLEMGAQETQYF
-	TRBV6-1	-	TRBJ1-1	TGTGCCAGCATCGGAAGGAGGAACACTGAAGCTTTCTTT	CASIGRRNTEAFF
TRBD1	TRBV2	-	TRBJ1-1	TGTGCCAGCAGGACGGACAGGTACACTGAAGCTTTCTTT	CASRTDRYTEAFF
-	TRBV28	-	TRBJ2-2	TGTGCCAGCAGTTTAGCCCTGACTAGTTTTCCCGGGGAGCTGTTTTTT	CASSLALTSFPGELFF
TRBD1	TRBV15	-	TRBJ1-4	TGTGCCACCAAAAAGGGGGCTTCGAATGAAAAACTGTTTTTT	CATKKGASNEKLFF
-	TRBV2	-	TRBJ2-1	TGTGCCAGCAGTGCCGGCAGGGCCCTCTACAATGAGCAGTTCTTC	CASSAGRALYNEQFF
-	TRBV5-1	-	TRBJ2-7	TGCGCCAGCAGCTTGGAGGCTAGCGTCTACTACGAGCAGTACTTC	CASSLEASVYYEQYF
-	TRBV11-2	-	TRBJ2-5	TGTGCCAGCAGCTTAGGCACCCCTTCTACGTACTTC	CASSLGTPSTYF
-	TRBV19	-	TRBJ1-4	TGTGCCAGTAGAACCGGCAGGGTAGGCTCTAATGAAAAACTGTTTTTT	CASRTGRVGSNEKLFF
-	TRBV5-4	few	TRBJ2-2	TGTGCCAGCAGCTTGAGTCGGGGACTTGGCACCGGGGAGCTGTTTTTT	CASSLSRGLGTGELFF
TRBD1	TRBV6-1	-	TRBJ1-2	TGTGCCAGCAGTCAGACAGGGAACTATGGCTACACCTTC	CASSQTGNYGYTF
TRBD2	TRBV7-2	-	TRBJ2-7	TGTGCCAGCAGCTTTACTAGCGGGAGTAAAAACGAGCAGTACTTC	CASSFTSGSKNEQYF
-	TRBV6-5	-	TRBJ1-2	TGTGCCAGCAGGGATGATCGGGGTTATGGCTACACCTTC	CASRDDRGYGYTF
-	TRBV7-6	-	TRBJ1-1	TGTGCCAGCAGCGCAGGCTCATGGACTGAAGCTTTCTTT	CASSAGSWTEAFF
-	TRBV10-1	once	TRBJ2-7	TGCGCCAGCAGTGAAGGGAGTTACGAGCAGTACTTC	CASSEGSYEQYF
TRBD1	TRBV6-5	-	TRBJ1-6	TGTGCCAGCAGCCGGACAGGGTTTGGCTCACCCCTCCACTTT	CASSRTGFGSPLHF
-	TRBV19	medium-sized	TRBJ2-3	TGTGCCAGCCGCGGGGACTCCATCACAGATACGCAGTATTTT	CASRGDSITDTQYF
TRBD2	TRBV5-6	-	TRBJ2-1	TGTGCCAGCAGCTCACTAGCGGGGGGGAGCAATGAGCAGTTCTTC	CASSSLAGGSNEQFF
-	TRBV4-1	-	TRBJ1-2	TGCGCCAGCAGCCCCCAGGCAGGATCTAACTATGGCTACACCTTC	CASSPQAGSNYGYTF
TRBD1	TRBV14	-	TRBJ2-6	TGTGCCAGCAGCCAGGACAGGGGAATTGGTGGGGCCAACGTCCTGACTTTC	CASSQDRGIGGANVLTF
-	TRBV5-1	-	TRBJ2-3	TGCGCCAGCAGCCAGGAAGGCAATCCCCTCGGTACGCAGTATTTT	CASSQEGNPLGTQYF
TRBD1	TRBV5-6	-	TRBJ2-2	TGTGCTGTAGCCACCGGGACAGGGTACACCGGGGAGCTGTTTTTT	CAVATGTGYTGELFF
TRBD1	TRBV5-1	once	TRBJ2-1	TGCGCCAGCAGCCTCTATGGACAGGGGACCTACAATGAGCAGTTCTTC	CASSLYGQGTYNEQFF
TRBD1	TRBV30	-	TRBJ1-4	TGTGCCTGGGGCCATACAGGGGTAATAACTGAAAAACTGTTTTTT	CAWGHTGVITEKLFF
-	TRBV30	-	TRBJ2-1	TGTGCCTGGAGCCCACATTCCTACAATGAGCAGTTCTTC	CAWSPHSYNEQFF
TRBD1	TRBV19	-	TRBJ1-5	TGTGCCAGTTGGTCAGGGGGCAAATGGAATCAGCCCCAGCATTTT	CASWSGGKWNQPQHF
-	TRBV11-3	-	TRBJ2-2	TGTGCCAGCAGCCCCCCCCGGGGAGTAAACACCGGGGAGCTGTTTTTT	CASSPPRGVNTGELFF
-	TRBV25-1	-	TRBJ2-7	TGTGCCAGCGGAGGTAACATCCGAGGCGAGCAGTACTTC	CASGGNIRGEQYF
TRBD2	TRBV25-1	-	TRBJ2-5	TGTGCCAGCAGTGTACTCGGGGGACTAGCGGAAGAGACCCAGTACTTC	CASSVLGGLAEETQYF
-	TRBV19	-	TRBJ2-6	TGTGCCGGAGGAGATCGGAAAGGCTCTGGGGCCAACGTCCTGACTTTC	CAGGDRKGSGANVLTF
-	TRBV18	-	TRBJ2-5	TGTGCCAGCTCACGCCTACTAGTAGTCCAGGAGACCCAGTACTTC	CASSRLLVVQETQYF
-	TRBV7-9	once	TRBJ1-3	TGTGCCAGCAGCGCGTCTGGAAACACCATATATTTT	CASSASGNTIYF
-	TRBV6-5	-	TRBJ2-1	TGTGCCAGCAGTTACGGGGCTTACAATGAGCAGTTCTTC	CASSYGAYNEQFF
TRBD1	TRBV6-5	-	TRBJ2-4	TGTGCCAGCAGAGACAGGGTAAACATTCAGTACTTC	CASRDRVNIQYF
TRBD1	TRBV19	-	TRBJ1-2	TGTGCCAGCACCCTCGGGACAGGGGTATTCCGCGGCTACACCTTC	CASTLGTGVFRGYTF
-	TRBV18	-	TRBJ1-1	TGTGCCAGCTCAAAAGCGGGCACTGAAGCTTTCTTT	CASSKAGTEAFF
-	TRBV18	-	TRBJ1-2	TGTGCCAGCTCACCCACGAAACTTCAGAGGGGGAGTAGTAGCTACACCTTC	CASSPTKLQRGSSSYTF